This TCR beta chain is drawn from a study of T cell clonotyping in hematopoietic cell transplantation. General observations from the study: Recipient TCR diversity dropped after transplant; expanded clonotypes rose from day 30 to 180. CD4 and CD8 repertoire contributions could not be separated without sorting.

Germline assignment: CDR1 LNHDA and CDR2 SQIVND (reference sequence). This CDR3 comprises 15 residues. V lost 1 base, J lost 8 bases, and 17 bases lay in between. This clone was seen only once. The antigen is not known. Sequencing was performed with immunoSEQ multiplex PCR; in TCRdb, only in-frame clones are kept and a portion is missing. The sample yields nearly 70,000 clones, around 94% seen once. The sequenced sample was peripheral blood mononuclear cells. The TCR sequence derives from a man aged 50-59 years in good health. Some clones in this sample may be carry-over from other donors' samples. V gene TRBV19 combines with J gene TRBJ1-2, with unresolved D. The CDR3 protein is CASSIGPVTTAGYTF. CDR3 nucleotides: TGTGCCAGTAGTATAGGACCAGTAACGACGGCAGGCTACACCTTC.